This record looks at one T cell receptor beta chain sequence and its context. Its antigen is unidentified. This entry comes from a study of shared clonotypes between healthy human individuals. Produced via immunoSEQ multiplex PCR; TCRdb's table is partial and in-frame only. The repertoire has under 1,100,000 clones, around 74% of them found once; the top ten carry 1.4%. CD4+ cells underwent separation, giving CD45RA+ naive and CD45RA-negative memory subsets. Study-level results: Relative to clonotypes present in all four donors, those not shared had lower generation probabilities. Generally, naive subsets (rather than memory subsets) showed larger estimated richness. For naive CD4 cells, around 5% of clonotypes were shared across four donors.

Germline CDR1 SNHLY, CDR2 FYNNEI. The ends were cut back, 6 bases at V and 6 bases at J, with 12 bases in the middle. The CDR3 is 13 residues long. The TCR originated in a young man in good health. The sequenced sample consisted of memory CD4+ T cells sorted from blood. Regarding subset: CD45RA-negative fraction. This chain connects TRBV2 to TRBJ2-1, with D uncertain. CDR3 sequence reads: CASRKGYFNEQFF. The CDR3 coding sequence is TGTGCCAGCAGGAAGGGCTACTTCAATGAGCAGTTCTTC.